This passage covers 3 T cell receptor beta chains from one sample sequenced in a study of regulatory dendritic cells for organ transplantation. For these TCRs, the target antigens are not known. Assay used: immunoSEQ multiplex PCR; TCRdb lists only in-frame clones, some missing. The repertoire holds 20,000 to 25,000 clones, with over 75% as singletons. CFSE-labeled sorted T cells met regulatory or mature dendritic cells for approximately 5 days. Sequences were obtained from naive CD4+ T cells from blood cultured with dendritic cells. Subset given: CD45RA+ naive T cells. These receptors were collected from a human donor in good health.

The rearrangement links TRBV7-2 to TRBJ1-2; D is ambiguous. This CDR3 comprises 13 residues. Deletions cut 6 bases from V and 8 bases from J, with 16 bases between. Germline loops: CDR1 SGHTA, CDR2 FQGNSA. The CDR3 sequence: CASSLSFDLGYTF. Written as DNA, the CDR3 is TGTGCCAGCAGTCTTTCCTTTGATCTCGGCTACACCTTC.

This clone was observed a few times. In DNA form, the CDR3 reads TGTGCCAGCAGCGTAGCAGGCGGACAGGAGCGGTATAGCAATCAGCCCCAGCATTTT. Residues: CASSVAGGQERYSNQPQHF. The chain carries TRBV9 and TRBJ1-5, with TRBD1 identical over 7 bases. The V gene end was trimmed by 0 bases and the J gene end by 0 bases; junction bases not matched to a gene: 12. Per the germline V gene, CDR1 is SGDLS and CDR2 is YYNGEE. The CDR3 loop spans 19 amino acids.

The chain has TRBV5-1 and TRBJ1-3; D remains unclear. The germline V and J ends were trimmed by 4 bases and 4 bases, with 12 bases remaining between them. The germline CDR1 and CDR2 sequences are SGHRS and YFSETQ. CDR3 length equals 14 residues. The CDR3 protein is CASSLTDFGNTIYF. The CDR3 DNA reads as TGCGCCAGCAGCCTGACTGACTTCGGAAACACCATATATTTT.